A single sample is the source of the 29 T cell receptor beta chains below, sequenced in a study of CD8+CD57+ T cells in acquired aplastic anemia. Both TCR beta VDJ combination and CDR3 sequence profiling were carried out. Genomic DNA was the template for this profiling. A single record per CDR3 protein comes from TCRdb applying MiXCR to the reads. This sample has a few hundred thousand distinct CDR3 sequences; roughly 57% occur once, and the top ten carry 25% to 35%. Sequencing was performed on sorted CD4+, CD8+, or CD8+CD57+ T cells (not recorded which) from PBMCs. The receptors come from a human donor in good health.

This clonotype was seen ten or more times. The chain couples TRBV6-5 to TRBJ1-3; D is uncertain. Trimming removed 4 bases from V and 4 bases from J, with 11 bases in between. This CDR3 comprises 14 residues. Germline V lookup: CDR1 MNHEY, CDR2 SVGAGI. The CDR3 DNA is TGTGCCAGCAGTTCAAGGCAATCGGGAAACACCATATATTTT. It yields the protein CASSSRQSGNTIYF.

There are many counts of this clonotype. The chain uses TRBV6-5 and TRBJ2-1; 9 bases align to TRBD1. The length of the CDR3 is 16 residues. CDR1 is MNHEY and CDR2 is SVGAGI in the germline V gene. The J segment lost 3 bases and the V segment lost 5 bases, leaving 8 bases of the junction unmatched. The CDR3 region has the DNA TGTGCCAGCAGTCTCACTACAGGGGGCAGCTACAATGAGCAGTTCTTC. Translation gives CASSLTTGGSYNEQFF.

This clonotype was seen a few times. This sequence joins TRBV20-1 and TRBJ1-1, with a tentative D call TRBD1 (5 bases). The CDR3 is made up of 14 amino acids. V was shortened by 0 bases and J by 0 bases, with 8 bases between the two germline ends. Germline V gene sequence: CDR1 DFQATT, CDR2 SNEGSKA (reference sequence). CDR3 DNA sequence: TGCAGTGCTAGAGAGCCAGGGATGAACACTGAAGCTTTCTTT. This sequence encodes CSAREPGMNTEAFF.

The V gene is TRBV20-1, the J gene TRBJ2-1, with a possible D match to TRBD2 (6 bases). Trimming took 5 bases from V and 8 from J, leaving 19 bases between them. The germline CDR1 and CDR2 sequences are DFQATT and SNEGSKA (reference sequence). The length of the CDR3 is 14 residues. The CDR3 is CSAPGTLARDEQFF. The DNA of the CDR3 is TGCAGTGCTCCTGGGACTCTAGCGAGGGATGAGCAGTTCTTC.

Regarding this clonotype: An end of the junction differs from the germline gene, which may be a read error. The chain has TRBV11-1 and TRBJ2-5; the match to TRBD1 covers 7 bases. The CDR3 is 15 amino acids. CDR1 and CDR2 from the germline V gene are SGHAT and FQDESV (reference sequence). CDR3 sequence reads: CASSHMGQTKETQYF. The DNA of the CDR3 is TGCGCCAGCAGCCACATGGGACAGACTAAAGAGACCCAGTACTTC.

The V call is TRBV11-1, the J call TRBJ2-7; TRBD1 might be the D (6 bases). V was shortened by 3 bases and J by 6 bases, with 24 bases between the two germline ends. Germline V gene data show CDR1 as SGHAT and CDR2 as FQDESV (reference sequence). The CDR3 contains 17 residues. The CDR3 here is CASSFSTDSRVWGEQYF. In nucleotides, the CDR3 is TGTGCCAGCAGCTTCTCGACGGACAGTAGAGTATGGGGCGAGCAGTACTTC.

This clonotype was detected ten times or more. The chain uses TRBV20-1 and TRBJ2-7; TRBD2 matches at 12 bases. With 0 bases clipped from V and 3 bases from J, the junction kept 3 bases outside the gene matches. The germline CDR1 and CDR2 sequences are DFQATT and SNEGSKA (reference sequence). CDR3 size: 15 residues. CDR3 coding DNA: TGCAGTGCTAGAGATGGGACTAGCGGGTACTACGAGCAGTACTTC. Translation: CSARDGTSGYYEQYF.

The chain couples TRBV29-1 to TRBJ2-7, with D possibly TRBD2 on 6 matching bases. Germline V gives CDR1 SQVTM, CDR2 ANQGSEA. The CDR3 is made up of 11 amino acids. V was pared by 8 bases and J by 2 bases, with 10 bases between. The CDR3 spells CSLEGTYEQYF. The CDR3 nucleotides read TGCAGCTTGGAGGGGACCTACGAGCAGTACTTC.

V gene TRBV7-9 combines with J gene TRBJ1-1; D is possibly TRBD1 (6 bases). From germline, CDR1 is SEHNR and CDR2 FQNEAQ (reference sequence). The CDR3 consists of 14 residues. Deletions cut 3 bases from V and 3 bases from J, with 11 bases between. DNA of the CDR3: TGTGCCAGCAGCTTCCCACAGGGATACACTGAAGCTTTCTTT. Its protein is CASSFPQGYTEAFF.

This chain connects TRBV2 to TRBJ2-7; the D gene is possibly TRBD1 (6 bases). The germline V gene encodes CDR1 SNHLY and CDR2 FYNNEI. CDR3 length: 13 amino acids. Trimming pared 8 bases from V and 0 bases from J, leaving 11 bases between. CDR3 amino acids: CASEGESSYEQYF. CDR3 nucleotides: TGTGCCAGCGAGGGGGAGAGCTCCTACGAGCAGTACTTC. The full variable domain, rest sourced from reference TRBV2 and TRBJ2-7, is EPEVTQTPSHQVTQMGQEVILRCVPISNHLYFYWYRQILGQKVEFLVSFYNNEISEKSEIFDDQFSVERPDGSNFTLKIRSTKLEDSAMYFCASEGESSYEQYFGPGTRLTVT.

There are a few counts of this clonotype. Germline is not matched at one junction end, which may reflect a read error. The chain employs TRBV7-6 and TRBJ1-1; D unresolved. The CDR3 consists of 13 residues. In germline, CDR1 is SGHVS, CDR2 FNYEAQ. The CDR3 loop is CASSLEENTEAFF. The CDR3 nucleotides are TGTGCCAGCAGTCTCGAGGAGAACACCGAAGCTTTCTTT.

This clonotype was counted only a few times. The chain couples TRBV7-8 to TRBJ1-2; maybe TRBD1 (6 bases). The ends were cut back, 5 bases at V and 1 base at J, with 14 bases in the middle. The CDR3 has 15 amino acids. Per germline, CDR1 SGHVS and CDR2 FQNEAQ. The CDR3 region is CASSERDIRNYGYTF. The CDR3 nucleotides read TGTGCCAGCAGCGAAAGGGACATTCGTAACTATGGCTACACCTTC.

For this clonotype: One end of the junction varies from germline; a read error may be responsible. The chain joins TRBV19 to TRBJ1-4, with D hard to call. The CDR3 length is 14 residues. The germline gives CDR1 LNHDA, CDR2 SQIVND (reference sequence). CDR3 loop: CASSPTDVNETLFF. Here the CDR3 DNA reads TGTGCCAGTAGTCCCACAGACGTTAATGAAACACTGTTCTTT.

The chain recombines TRBV6-5 with TRBJ2-3, with 7 bases matching TRBD2. J lost 7 bases, V lost 6 bases, and 16 bases had no gene match. Germline assignment: CDR1 MNHEY and CDR2 SVGAGI. This CDR3 has 16 amino acids. The CDR3: CASSQVGAGVGYTQYF. In nucleotides, the CDR3 is TGTGCCAGCAGCCAAGTCGGTGCGGGAGTGGGCTATACGCAGTATTTT.

CDR3 sequence: CASSIRQAEQYF. The CDR3 nucleotides read TGTGCCAGCAGTATACGACAAGCCGAGCAGTACTTC. The genes are TRBV2 and TRBJ2-7; D remains unclear. CDR3 length equals 12 residues. In germline, CDR1 is SNHLY, CDR2 FYNNEI. V dropped 5 bases and J dropped 6 bases, with 11 bases sitting between them.

This sequence joins TRBV29-1 and TRBJ2-3; D might be TRBD1 or TRBD2, each matching 5 bases. V was trimmed by 4 bases and J by 0 bases, leaving 11 bases between them. In germline, CDR1 is SQVTM, CDR2 ANQGSEA. This CDR3 is built from 14 residues. The CDR3 region has the DNA TGCAGCGTTGGGGGGTCGTCTAGCACAGATACGCAGTATTTT. This codes for CSVGGSSSTDTQYF.

V and J are TRBV29-1 and TRBJ2-7, with 7 positions matching TRBD2. The CDR3 is 11 residues long. V gave up 8 bases and J gave up 4 bases; unmatched junction bases: 5. Germline CDR1 SQVTM, CDR2 ANQGSEA. CDR3 protein: CSFREGYEQYF. The CDR3 coding sequence is TGCAGCTTTAGGGAGGGGTACGAGCAGTACTTC.

CDR3 coding DNA: TGTGCCACTACAGGGGGAGGTGGTTACAATGAGCAGTTCTTC. The encoded protein is CATTGGGGYNEQFF. The chain uses TRBV10-3 and TRBJ2-1; 8 bases line up with TRBD1. In germline, CDR1 is ENHRY, CDR2 SYGVKD. J gave up 4 bases and V 10 bases, and 9 bases lay outside the gene matches. The CDR3 sequence is 14 residues long.

The chain combines TRBV20-1 with TRBJ2-7, with TRBD1 identical over 9 bases. The CDR3 length is 16 residues. Losses at the gene ends were 6 bases for V and 3 bases for J; bases not matched to a gene: 15. In germline, CDR1 is DFQATT, CDR2 SNEGSKA (reference sequence). The CDR3 DNA is TGCAGTGCCCCTGGGGGGGGGGACAGGGTGAGCTACGAGCAGTACTTC. Translating gives CSAPGGGDRVSYEQYF.

The CDR3 DNA follows: TGTGCCAGCAGCTCCTTCCGGCAGTCCTACGAGCAGTACTTC. This translates into CASSSFRQSYEQYF. The rearrangement uses TRBV7-9 and TRBJ2-7, with D unclear. Trimming cost V 4 bases and J 1 base, with 11 bases left between them. Germline CDR1 SEHNR, CDR2 FQNEAQ (reference sequence). The CDR3 has 14 residues.

Ten or more counts support this clonotype. This sequence joins TRBV3-1 and TRBJ2-5, with 12 positions matching TRBD1. The CDR3 contains 15 residues. V lost 3 bases, J lost 4 bases, and 3 bases stayed unmatched. Per germline, CDR1 LGHDT and CDR2 YNNKEL (reference sequence). The CDR3 DNA reads as TGTGCCAGCAGCCAGGGGACAGGGGGCCTAGAGACCCAGTACTTC. Protein product: CASSQGTGGLETQYF.

The chain's CDR3 is CASSDYLQGGVDYGYTF. For the CDR3, the DNA is TGTGCCAGCAGTGACTACTTACAGGGCGGAGTTGACTATGGCTACACCTTC. The chain carries TRBV6-2 or TRBV6-3 and TRBJ1-2, with D possibly matching TRBD1 (6 bases). Germline V lookup: CDR1 MNHEY, CDR2 SVGEGT. Trimming removed 5 bases at V and 3 bases at J, with 22 bases between. This CDR3 is built from 17 residues.

CDR3 nucleotides: TGTGCCATCAGTGAGTCGGAGTCCGGGGAGCTGTTTTTT. Protein: CAISESESGELFF. This chain links TRBV10-3 with TRBJ2-2; no definite D call. This CDR3 is built from 13 residues. The germline V and J ends were trimmed by 0 bases and 6 bases, with 5 bases remaining between them. Germline V CDR1 and CDR2: ENHRY, SYGVKD.

A remark on this clonotype: This could be a read error, since a much larger clone is one nucleotide away. This chain joins TRBV11-1 and TRBJ2-3, with 9 bases lining up with TRBD2. Germline CDR1 and CDR2: SGHAT and FQDESV (reference sequence). The CDR3 is 17 amino acids. Here the CDR3 DNA reads TGTGCCAGCAGCTTAGCGGGGCTAGCGGGATTAACAGGTACGCAGTATTTT. It codes for CASSLAGLAGLTGTQYF.

V gene TRBV7-9 combines with J gene TRBJ2-7; D may match TRBD1 or TRBD2 (5 bases each). The germline gives CDR1 SEHNR, CDR2 FQNEAQ (reference sequence). V was shortened by 1 base and J by 6 bases, with 13 bases between the two germline ends. The CDR3 has 14 residues. CDR3 region: CASSLVGTMGEQYF. The DNA of the CDR3 is TGTGCCAGCAGCTTAGTGGGGACGATGGGCGAGCAGTACTTC.

The V and J genes are TRBV2 and TRBJ1-5; no clear D gene. Per the germline V gene, CDR1 is SNHLY and CDR2 is FYNNEI. This CDR3 is built from 15 residues. V gave up 1 base and J gave up 2 bases, with 9 bases separating them. The CDR3 DNA is TGTGCCAGCAGTGAAGGGTGGGGAGGCAATCAGCCCCAGCATTTT. This gives the protein CASSEGWGGNQPQHF. The variable domain in full, completed from reference TRBV2 and TRBJ1-5, reads EPEVTQTPSHQVTQMGQEVILRCVPISNHLYFYWYRQILGQKVEFLVSFYNNEISEKSEIFDDQFSVERPDGSNFTLKIRSTKLEDSAMYFCASSEGWGGNQPQHFGDGTRLSIL.

V is TRBV12-5 and J is TRBJ2-7; the D is unclear. Matching the DNA end better, TRBJ2-1 makes the J call doubtful. Germline V lookup: CDR1 LGHNT, CDR2 FRNRAP. The CDR3 consists of 12 residues. The CDR3 sequence: CATSETSNEQFF. Written as DNA, the CDR3 is TGTGCTACGAGCGAGACATCCAATGAGCAGTTCTTC.

The sample holds many counts of this clonotype. The CDR3 DNA sequence: TGTGCCAGCAGTGACTCTGGGCAGCCCAATTCACCCCTCCACTTT. Encoded protein: CASSDSGQPNSPLHF. The V and J genes are TRBV6-4 and TRBJ1-6; D gene uncertain. V was pared by 0 bases and J by 7 bases, with 10 bases between. The CDR3 contains 15 residues. CDR1 MRHNA and CDR2 SNTAGT come from the germline V gene.

The table lists this clonotype with many counts. This chain uses TRBV11-3 with TRBJ2-7; no firm D call. Trimming took off 2 bases at V and 3 bases at J, with 11 bases between the two ends. The germline gives CDR1 SGHNT, CDR2 YENEEA. The CDR3 has 14 residues. CDR3 in DNA: TGTGCCAGCAGCTTATCCGGGCCTGGCTACGAGCAGTACTTC. Its translation: CASSLSGPGYEQYF.